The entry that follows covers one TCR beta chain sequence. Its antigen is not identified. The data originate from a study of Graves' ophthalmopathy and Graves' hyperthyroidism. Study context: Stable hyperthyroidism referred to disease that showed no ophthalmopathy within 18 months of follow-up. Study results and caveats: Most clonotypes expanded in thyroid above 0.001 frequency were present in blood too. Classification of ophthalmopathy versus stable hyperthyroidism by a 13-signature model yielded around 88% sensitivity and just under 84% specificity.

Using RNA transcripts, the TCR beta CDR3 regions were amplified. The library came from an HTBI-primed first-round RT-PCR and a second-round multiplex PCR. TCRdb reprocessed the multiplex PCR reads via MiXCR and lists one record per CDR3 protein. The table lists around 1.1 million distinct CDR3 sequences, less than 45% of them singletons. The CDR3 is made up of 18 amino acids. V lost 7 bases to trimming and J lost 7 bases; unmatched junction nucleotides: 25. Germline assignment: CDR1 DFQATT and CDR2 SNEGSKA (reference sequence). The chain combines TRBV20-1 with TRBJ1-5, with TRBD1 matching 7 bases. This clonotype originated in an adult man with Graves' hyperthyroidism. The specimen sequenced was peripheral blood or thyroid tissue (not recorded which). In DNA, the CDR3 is TGCAGTGTTCAGGGGGTCCAGAGGGGCAGGGTCGTTAGACAGCCCCAGCATTTT. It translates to CSVQGVQRGRVVRQPQHF.